This TCR beta chain was found in a study of blood T cell repertoires in COVID-19. For the study at large: PBMCs, B-cell-depleted T cells, or T cells provided the cDNA or gDNA that made up the material.

The V segment lost 5 bases and the J segment 3 bases; nucleotides outside the gene matches: 18. The CDR3 extends over 19 amino acids. In germline, CDR1 is LGHNA, CDR2 YNFKEQ. Libraries were prepared by immunoSEQ multiplex PCR; TCRdb keeps only in-frame clonotypes and omits some of them. This repertoire shows approximately 160,000 clones, around 80% found once; its top ten account for less than 6%. Sequenced sample: PBMCs or T cells enriched from blood (not recorded which). The rearrangement joins TRBV4-2 to TRBJ2-3, with 9 nucleotides matching TRBD2. The receptor was isolated from a man aged 35-49 years who had recovered from COVID-19. CDR3 bases: TGTGCCAGCAGCAAGGTGGGGCGGGGGGGCCGATTAAAGACAGATACGCAGTATTTT. This gives the protein CASSKVGRGGRLKTDTQYF.